This passage covers 29 T cell receptor beta chains from one sample sequenced in a study of T cell changes during pregnancy in multiple sclerosis (dated by TCRdb to the late 2010s). Receptor amplification or capture employed the immunoSEQ multiplex PCR assay. Held by TCRdb, this immuneACCESS table contains in-frame sequences only and omits some clones. Under half of the omission traces to an unresolved V gene where checked; the cause of the rest is unknown. For this sample there are more than 45,000 clones; 94% appear just once. Together, the top ten hold roughly 0.58% of the sample. The sequencing used CD4+ T cells from peripheral blood mononuclear cells, collected in the second trimester of pregnancy. Every receptor here comes from a female donor with multiple sclerosis, enrolled in a pregnancy study.

This chain joins TRBV7-2 and TRBJ2-7; the D gene is possibly TRBD1 (6 bases). CDR1 and CDR2 (germline): SGHTA, FQGNSA. There are 15 residues in the CDR3. The ends were cut back, 6 bases at V and 0 bases at J, with 15 bases in the middle. Here the CDR3 DNA reads TGTGCCAGCAGGCAAACAGGGTGGAGCTCCTACGAGCAGTACTTC. Protein: CASRQTGWSSYEQYF.

The rearrangement joins TRBV7-9 to TRBJ1-4, with TRBD1 matching 7 bases. CDR3 length: 15 amino acids. Germline V CDR1 and CDR2: SEHNR, FQNEAQ (reference sequence). J lost 6 bases, V lost 1 base, and 5 bases had no gene match. The CDR3 bases are TGTGCCAGCAGCTTAGGTACAGGGGTTGATGAAAAACTGTTTTTT. Translation gives CASSLGTGVDEKLFF.

The rearrangement joins TRBV6-1 to TRBJ2-3; D gene unclear. With 2 bases removed from V and 5 bases from J, the gap between germline ends came to 17 bases. Germline values: CDR1 MNHNS, CDR2 SASEGT. This CDR3 has 16 amino acids. This CDR3 is CASSEFFQSSIDTQYF. CDR3 bases: TGTGCCAGCAGTGAATTCTTCCAGTCCTCGATAGATACGCAGTATTTT.

The rearrangement links TRBV5-1 to TRBJ2-5; 9 positions agree with TRBD2. V shed 3 bases, J shed 1 base, and the junction held 10 bases outside the gene matches. The CDR3 is 17 amino acids. Germline values: CDR1 SGHRS, CDR2 YFSETQ. The CDR3 DNA follows: TGCGCCAGCAGCTGGGGGCTAGCGGGGAGAGGCCAAGAGACCCAGTACTTC. Translating it yields CASSWGLAGRGQETQYF.

J is TRBJ1-4 and V is TRBV6-1, with TRBD1 as a possible D gene (6 bases). Germline V gene lookup returns CDR1 MNHNS and CDR2 SASEGT. V was pared by 5 bases and J by 4 bases, with 14 bases between. This CDR3 spans 15 amino acids. CDR3 protein: CASSPLTGGNEKLFF. In DNA, the CDR3 is TGTGCCAGCAGTCCTTTGACAGGCGGTAATGAAAAACTGTTTTTT.

The DNA for the CDR3 is TGTGCCAGCAGCAAACTAGAGGGCCTGGGAAACACCATATATTTT. Translation: CASSKLEGLGNTIYF. The chain couples TRBV21-1 to TRBJ1-3. TRBV21-1 is tagged as a pseudogene. This CDR3 has 15 residues.

The chain has TRBV11-3 and TRBJ2-1; TRBD1 is a possible D gene (6 bases). This CDR3 is built from 14 residues. Trimming shortened V by 1 base and J by 9 bases, and 13 bases separated the two germline ends. Germline-derived CDR1 and CDR2 are SGHNT and YENEEA. The CDR3 DNA follows: TGTGCCAGCAGCTTAGGGGACATCCTTGGTGAGCAGTTCTTC. Translation gives CASSLGDILGEQFF.

The chain employs TRBV10-3 and TRBJ2-7; 9 nucleotides agree with TRBD1. The germline V gene has CDR1 ENHRY and CDR2 SYGVKD. The CDR3 loop spans 15 amino acids. V lost 6 bases, J lost 7 bases, and 13 bases stayed unmatched. The CDR3 DNA is TGTGCCATCAGCGGGCAGGACAGGGGAAGGAAAGAGCAGTACTTC. Its protein is CAISGQDRGRKEQYF.

The CDR3 reads CASSIIAGGSYNEQFF. CDR3 DNA: TGTGCCAGTAGTATCATAGCGGGGGGCTCCTACAATGAGCAGTTCTTC. This chain joins TRBV19 and TRBJ2-1; 10 nucleotides agree with TRBD2. Germline V lookup: CDR1 LNHDA, CDR2 SQIVND (reference sequence). The V gene end was trimmed by 3 bases and the J gene end by 0 bases; junction bases not matched to a gene: 2. The CDR3 spans 16 residues. The whole variable domain, remainder taken from reference TRBV19 and TRBJ2-1, is DGGITQSPKYLFRKEGQNVTLSCEQNLNHDAMYWYRQDPGQGLRLIYYSQIVNDFQKGDIAEGYSVSREKKESFPLTVTSAQKNPTAFYLCASSIIAGGSYNEQFFGPGTRLTVL.

The gene calls are TRBV16 and TRBJ2-7, with TRBD2 identical over 7 bases. CDR3 length: 17 residues. Trimming removed 2 bases from V and 4 bases from J; junction bases left unmatched: 14. Germline V lookup: CDR1 KGHSY, CDR2 FQNENV. The CDR3 coding sequence is TGTGCCAGCAGCCAAATCTCTCCGTCCCGGGGGGTATACGAGCAGTACTTC. As protein: CASSQISPSRGVYEQYF.

V usage is TRBV30 and J usage is TRBJ2-7, with D possibly TRBD1 on 6 matching bases. The V end was cut by 3 bases, the J end by 1 base, with 13 bases between. In germline, CDR1 is GTSNPN, CDR2 SVGIG (reference sequence). The CDR3 is 14 amino acids. CDR3 sequence: CAWRGRGGSYEQYF. In DNA form, the CDR3 reads TGTGCCTGGAGGGGACGAGGGGGTTCCTACGAGCAGTACTTC.

The chain uses TRBV2 and TRBJ2-7, with a tentative D call TRBD2 (5 bases). This CDR3 contains 14 residues. Germline V gene sequence: CDR1 SNHLY, CDR2 FYNNEI. Trimming removed 3 bases at V and 3 bases at J, with 12 bases between. CDR3 region: CASSEWRAFYEQYF. DNA for the CDR3: TGTGCCAGCAGTGAGTGGCGGGCATTCTACGAGCAGTACTTC.

The V and J genes are TRBV2 and TRBJ1-1, with TRBD1 matching over 7 bases. V was pared by 6 bases and J by 1 base, with 5 bases of the junction left unmatched. CDR3 size: 14 residues. Germline V lookup: CDR1 SNHLY, CDR2 FYNNEI. CDR3 DNA: TGTGCCAGCAGCCGACAGGGTGAGAACACTGAAGCTTTCTTT. This codes for CASSRQGENTEAFF.

This sequence joins TRBV18 and TRBJ2-5; perhaps TRBD1 as D (5 bases). CDR3 length: 14 amino acids. The V and J ends lost 2 bases and 5 bases respectively, with 12 bases between them. Germline V gene data show CDR1 as KGHSH and CDR2 as LQKENI. The CDR3 bases are TGTGCCAGCTCACCATCCAGGGTGGGGGAGACCCAGTACTTC. It codes for CASSPSRVGETQYF.

This clone occurred once. V gene TRBV27 combines with J gene TRBJ1-6, with TRBD1 matching over 7 bases. V shed 8 bases, J shed 7 bases, and the junction held 14 bases outside the gene matches. The CDR3 consists of 16 residues. Germline V lookup: CDR1 MNHEY, CDR2 SMNVEV (reference sequence). Written as DNA, the CDR3 is TGTGCCAGCGCCCCATCCGACAGGGCAGAGAATTCACCCCTCCACTTT. Its protein is CASAPSDRAENSPLHF.

The chain joins TRBV2 to TRBJ1-5; TRBD1 is a possible D gene (6 bases). Germline V CDR1 and CDR2: SNHLY, FYNNEI. Trimming removed 0 bases from V and 6 bases from J, with 15 bases in between. There are 16 residues in the CDR3. CDR3 loop: CASSEAFWGRRQPQHF. The CDR3 coding sequence is TGTGCCAGCAGTGAAGCGTTTTGGGGGCGGCGTCAGCCCCAGCATTTT.

CDR3 residues: CASTPDTLRNTIYF. The DNA for the CDR3 is TGTGCCAGTACCCCAGACACGTTGCGAAACACCATATATTTT. The chain uses TRBV19 and TRBJ1-3; D gene uncertain. The V end lost 7 bases, the J end lost 5 bases, and 15 bases lay between the germline ends. Germline V gene sequence: CDR1 LNHDA, CDR2 SQIVND (reference sequence). The CDR3 length is 14 residues.

J is TRBJ2-2 and V is TRBV2, with D maybe TRBD2 (7 bases). This CDR3 is built from 15 residues. V dropped 1 base and J dropped 6 bases, with 12 bases sitting between them. Per the germline V gene, CDR1 is SNHLY and CDR2 is FYNNEI. The CDR3 sequence: CASSEGGGPAGELFF. For the CDR3, the DNA is TGTGCCAGCAGTGAAGGGGGGGGCCCTGCCGGGGAGCTGTTTTTT.

The J gene is TRBJ2-1, the V gene TRBV7-8; 8 nucleotides match TRBD2. After removal of 1 base from V and 8 bases from J, the junction contained 10 bases not matched to a gene. This CDR3 region has 16 residues. The V gene's germline CDR1 is SGHVS and CDR2 FQNEAQ. The CDR3: CASSLGRRGGTYEQFF. The CDR3 bases are TGTGCCAGCAGCTTAGGACGCCGGGGGGGCACCTATGAGCAGTTCTTC.

The chain joins TRBV11-1 to TRBJ2-6; 9 positions agree with TRBD2. Germline values: CDR1 SGHAT, CDR2 FQDESV (reference sequence). V lost 4 bases and J lost 2; bases outside the gene matches: 6. The CDR3 consists of 17 residues. The CDR3 spells CASSSWTSETGANVLTF. The CDR3 nucleotides read TGTGCCAGCAGCTCTTGGACTAGCGAAACTGGGGCCAACGTCCTGACTTTC.

The V gene is TRBV7-2, the J gene TRBJ1-3; 7 nucleotides align to TRBD1. With V trimmed by 5 bases and J by 4 bases, 8 bases remained unmatched. This CDR3 spans 15 amino acids. Germline V gives CDR1 SGHTA, CDR2 FQGNSA. The CDR3 nucleotides are TGTGCCAGCAGCCCCAGAGACAGGGAGGGAAACACCATATATTTT. It encodes CASSPRDREGNTIYF. The full variable domain, rest sourced from reference TRBV7-2 and TRBJ1-3, is GAGVSQSPSNKVTEKGKDVELRCDPISGHTALYWYRQSLGQGLEFLIYFQGNSAPDKSGLPSDRFSAERTGGSVSTLTIQRTQQEDSAVYLCASSPRDREGNTIYFGEGSWLTVV.

The chain joins TRBV6-1 to TRBJ1-5, with D unresolved. The germline gives CDR1 MNHNS, CDR2 SASEGT. This CDR3 is 14 amino acids long. Trimming removed 0 bases from V and 7 bases from J, with 10 bases in between. The chain's CDR3 is CASSEAGGGQPQHF. The CDR3 DNA follows: TGTGCCAGCAGTGAAGCCGGAGGTGGACAGCCCCAGCATTTT.

The chain combines TRBV5-1 with TRBJ2-7; tentatively, D is TRBD1 (6 bases). Per the germline V gene, CDR1 is SGHRS and CDR2 is YFSETQ. The ends were cut back, 0 bases at V and 3 bases at J, with 13 bases in the middle. This CDR3 contains 15 residues. The CDR3, as DNA: TGCGCCAGCAGCTTGGTCGCAGGGGCGGTCTACGAGCAGTACTTC. The encoded protein is CASSLVAGAVYEQYF.

The chain links TRBV9 to TRBJ1-1; D call uncertain. CDR1 SGDLS and CDR2 YYNGEE come from the germline V gene. The CDR3 spans 14 residues. V dropped 2 bases and J dropped 0 bases, with 8 bases sitting between them. CDR3 in DNA: TGTGCCAGCAGCGTCGCAGGAATGAACACTGAAGCTTTCTTT. Its translation is CASSVAGMNTEAFF.

The chain combines TRBV9 with TRBJ2-1, with D uncertain. Germline V gene data show CDR1 as SGDLS and CDR2 as YYNGEE. Trimming removed 0 bases from V and 4 bases from J, with 5 bases in between. This CDR3 region has 13 residues. In nucleotides, the CDR3 is TGTGCCAGCAGCGTAGCCCTTTACAATGAGCAGTTCTTC. This codes for CASSVALYNEQFF.

V is TRBV7-2 and J is TRBJ1-5; TRBD1 might be the D (6 bases). Germline CDR1 is SGHTA and CDR2 is FQGNSA. The CDR3 totals 14 residues. With 5 bases removed from V and 0 bases from J, the gap between germline ends came to 8 bases. CDR3 DNA: TGTGCCAGCAGCCCGGACAGTAGCAATCAGCCCCAGCATTTT. Amino acids: CASSPDSSNQPQHF. Using reference TRBV7-2 and TRBJ1-5 for the parts outside the CDR3, the full variable domain is GAGVSQSPSNKVTEKGKDVELRCDPISGHTALYWYRQSLGQGLEFLIYFQGNSAPDKSGLPSDRFSAERTGGSVSTLTIQRTQQEDSAVYLCASSPDSSNQPQHFGDGTRLSIL.

This clone has a single count. The V call is TRBV30, the J call TRBJ2-3, with a tentative D call TRBD1 (8 bases). This CDR3 has 13 residues. Trimming pared 8 bases from V and 4 bases from J, leaving 16 bases between. Germline CDR1 GTSNPN, CDR2 SVGIG (reference sequence). The CDR3 region is CATGQGGADTQYF. CDR3 DNA sequence: TGTGCCACAGGACAGGGAGGGGCAGATACGCAGTATTTT.

The chain recombines TRBV4-1 with TRBJ2-5; maybe TRBD1 (6 bases). The V and J ends lost 1 base and 1 base respectively, with 7 bases between them. Germline V gene sequence: CDR1 MGHRA, CDR2 YSYEKL. The CDR3 consists of 14 residues. The CDR3 DNA is TGCGCCAGCAGCCAAGGGGACACCCAAGAGACCCAGTACTTC. It encodes CASSQGDTQETQYF.

The chain recombines TRBV14 with TRBJ1-1; TRBD1 agrees at 8 bases. CDR1 is SGHDN and CDR2 is FVKESK in the germline V gene. CDR3 length equals 13 residues. The trim removed 3 bases at V and 5 bases at J, leaving 2 bases unmatched. The CDR3: CASSHRGRTEAFF. CDR3 DNA: TGTGCCAGCAGCCACAGGGGGCGGACTGAAGCTTTCTTT.